The 28 T cell receptor beta chains in this list originate from one sample, sequenced in a study of T cell responses to AZD1222 COVID-19 vaccine. Assay used: immunoSEQ multiplex PCR; TCRdb lists only in-frame clones, some missing. The table lists about 140,000 clones, 85% to 95% of them singletons. The sample in question was peripheral blood, obtained on day 0 of MenACWY control vaccination. The receptors were sampled from an adult in good health.

This clone appeared once. The chain combines TRBV19 with TRBJ1-1; D unresolved. This CDR3 has 15 residues. CDR1 and CDR2 from the germline V gene are LNHDA and SQIVND (reference sequence). Trimming removed 1 base at V and 6 bases at J, with 15 bases between. CDR3 DNA: TGTGCCAGTAGTATAGGCGACGGCCGGAAGGCTGAAGCTTTCTTT. It yields the protein CASSIGDGRKAEAFF.

J is TRBJ1-5 and V is TRBV15; 8 bases are a match to TRBD1. With 6 bases clipped from V and 2 bases from J, the junction kept 12 bases outside the gene matches. CDR3 length: 17 amino acids. CDR1 LNHNV and CDR2 YYDKDF come from the germline V gene (reference sequence). DNA of the CDR3: TGTGCCACCAGTCCCGGACAGGGAGAGAAGGGCAATCAGCCCCAGCATTTT. Its translation: CATSPGQGEKGNQPQHF.

The chain links TRBV9 to TRBJ2-1; no reliable D call. CDR1 and CDR2 (germline): SGDLS, YYNGEE. V gave up 4 bases and J gave up 0 bases, with 11 bases separating them. The CDR3 sequence is 15 residues long. CDR3 amino acids: CASSSQLSSYNEQFF. CDR3 nucleotides: TGTGCCAGCAGCTCACAACTGAGCTCCTACAATGAGCAGTTCTTC. The entire variable domain, with the rest obtained from reference TRBV9 and TRBJ2-1, is as follows: DSGVTQTPKHLITATGQRVTLRCSPRSGDLSVYWYQQSLDQGLQFLIQYYNGEERAKGNILERFSAQQFPDLHSELNLSSLELGDSALYFCASSSQLSSYNEQFFGPGTRLTVL.

V and J are TRBV27 and TRBJ2-5, with 9 bases that match TRBD1. The CDR3 loop spans 15 amino acids. Per the germline V gene, CDR1 is MNHEY and CDR2 is SMNVEV (reference sequence). The V and J ends lost 2 bases and 4 bases, in that order; junction bases with no gene match: 5. This CDR3 is CASSLGGQGRETQYF. The DNA of the CDR3 is TGTGCCAGCAGTTTAGGGGGACAGGGACGAGAGACCCAGTACTTC.

The chain employs TRBV5-1 and TRBJ2-5; D is possibly TRBD1 (6 bases). This CDR3 spans 14 amino acids. The V gene lost 2 bases and the J gene lost 3 bases, with 11 bases spanning the gap. Per germline, CDR1 SGHRS and CDR2 YFSETQ. The CDR3 region has the DNA TGCGCCAGCAGCTTACAGGGTTATGAAGAGACCCAGTACTTC. It yields the protein CASSLQGYEETQYF.

V and J are TRBV19 and TRBJ2-7; tentative D call: TRBD1 (6 bases). V was pared by 4 bases and J by 1 base, with 14 bases between. The CDR3 has 15 amino acids. Germline CDR1 and CDR2: LNHDA and SQIVND (reference sequence). Here the CDR3 DNA reads TGTGCCAGTAGTACCACAGGGTGGAGTTCCTACGAGCAGTACTTC. Translating it yields CASSTTGWSSYEQYF. Combining the CDR3 with reference TRBV19 and TRBJ2-7 gives the whole variable domain DGGITQSPKYLFRKEGQNVTLSCEQNLNHDAMYWYRQDPGQGLRLIYYSQIVNDFQKGDIAEGYSVSREKKESFPLTVTSAQKNPTAFYLCASSTTGWSSYEQYFGPGTRLTVT.

There are a few counts of this clone. This CDR3 is also generated by other DNA sequences in the sample. The gene calls are TRBV9 and TRBJ1-1, with D uncertain. V shed 0 bases and J shed 3 bases, with 3 bases lying between them. The CDR3 runs 12 residues. Germline V CDR1 and CDR2: SGDLS, YYNGEE. The CDR3 DNA is TGTGCCAGCAGCGTAGGGGACACTGAAGCTTTCTTT. Amino acid sequence: CASSVGDTEAFF.

The V and J genes are TRBV29-1 and TRBJ1-2; possible D gene TRBD1, 5 bases. The CDR3 is 14 residues long. Germline V gene sequence: CDR1 SQVTM, CDR2 ANQGSEA. The V and J ends lost 3 bases and 7 bases respectively, with 18 bases between them. CDR3 nucleotide sequence: TGCAGCGTTGAGGATCGGGCAGGGCTTGGTGGCTACACCTTC. This translates into CSVEDRAGLGGYTF.

The count of this clone is one. This chain links TRBV7-3 with TRBJ1-1; D gene ambiguous. Trimming took 5 bases from V and 1 from J, leaving 8 bases between them. This CDR3 region has 13 residues. Germline-derived CDR1 and CDR2 are SGHTA and FQGTGA. The CDR3 DNA reads TGTGCCAGCAGCCACGAATGGAACACTGAAGCTTTCTTT. This translates into CASSHEWNTEAFF. Looking up the rest from reference TRBV7-3 and TRBJ1-1 gives the full variable domain: GAGVSQTPSNKVTEKGKYVELRCDPISGHTALYWYRQSLGQGPEFLIYFQGTGAADDSGLPNDRFFAVRPEGSVSTLKIQRTERGDSAVYLCASSHEWNTEAFFGQGTRLTVV.

The chain combines TRBV28 with TRBJ2-7, with D hard to call. The CDR3 extends over 13 amino acids. Germline CDR1 and CDR2: MDHEN and SYDVKM. Trimming shortened V by 2 bases and J by 3 bases, and 8 bases separated the two germline ends. The CDR3 DNA reads as TGTGCCAGCAGTTTAGGGGAAGGCTACGAGCAGTACTTC. Amino acids: CASSLGEGYEQYF.

This clone was seen a single time. The chain recombines TRBV12-3 or TRBV12-4 with TRBJ1-6, with D unresolved. V lost 6 bases and J lost 10, with 10 bases in between. The CDR3 runs to 12 residues. CDR3 DNA sequence: TGTGCCAGCAGCAGGTTCCAATCACCCCTCCACTTT. This sequence encodes CASSRFQSPLHF.

The chain carries TRBV7-9 and TRBJ1-1; 10 bases agree with TRBD1. In germline, CDR1 is SEHNR, CDR2 FQNEAQ (reference sequence). The CDR3 loop spans 14 amino acids. Trimming at V came to 6 bases and at J to 5 bases, leaving 6 bases not matched to a gene. CDR3 loop: CASSRQGAQTEAFF. The CDR3 DNA reads as TGTGCCAGCAGTCGACAGGGGGCGCAGACTGAAGCTTTCTTT.

This chain links TRBV6-5 with TRBJ1-4, with 7 bases aligning to TRBD1. V shed 0 bases and J 6 bases; nucleotides not matched to a gene: 7. CDR1 is MNHEY and CDR2 is SVGAGI in the germline V gene. This CDR3 has 16 residues. Here the CDR3 reads CASSYSARGIDEKLFF. CDR3 in DNA: TGTGCCAGCAGTTACTCGGCCAGGGGGATTGATGAAAAACTGTTTTTT.

The genes are TRBV28 and TRBJ1-2, with 10 bases matching TRBD1. Looked up from germline, CDR1 is MDHEN and CDR2 is SYDVKM. Unmatched junction bases numbered 18, after V lost 7 bases and J lost 4 bases. This CDR3 has 18 residues. The CDR3 bases are TGTGCCAGCAAACTCCGCCGGGACAGGGGCCTCGAGGGCTATGGCTACACCTTC. It codes for CASKLRRDRGLEGYGYTF.

V gene TRBV29-1 combines with J gene TRBJ1-4, with D perhaps TRBD1 (5 bases). Germline V gives CDR1 SQVTM, CDR2 ANQGSEA. The CDR3 has 14 residues. Trimming left V 7 bases short and J 0 bases short, with 12 bases between. The CDR3 nucleotides read TGCAGCGCCAAGGGGACCGCAACTAATGAAAAACTGTTTTTT. Its protein product is CSAKGTATNEKLFF.

The J gene is TRBJ2-5, the V gene TRBV3-1 (or the pseudogene TRBV3-2), with D unclear. CDR1 and CDR2 (germline): LGHDT, YNNKEL (reference sequence). The ends were cut back, 1 base at V and 2 bases at J, with 8 bases in the middle. This CDR3 has 14 residues. CDR3 in amino acids: CASSQGVYQETQYF. In DNA form, the CDR3 reads TGTGCCAGCAGCCAAGGGGTGTATCAAGAGACCCAGTACTTC.

This clone occurred once. The chain joins TRBV7-9 to TRBJ1-5, with D possibly being TRBD1 (6 bases). Germline V gives CDR1 SEHNR, CDR2 FQNEAQ (reference sequence). Trimming pared 5 bases from V and 5 bases from J, leaving 16 bases between. The CDR3 loop spans 15 amino acids. The CDR3 loop reads CASSPAGAIYQPQHF. The CDR3 DNA reads as TGTGCCAGCAGCCCGGCGGGGGCGATTTATCAGCCCCAGCATTTT. The full variable domain, its missing parts supplied by reference TRBV7-9 and TRBJ1-5, is DTGVSQNPRHKITKRGQNVTFRCDPISEHNRLYWYRQTLGQGPEFLTYFQNEAQLEKSRLLSDRFSAERPKGSFSTLEIQRTEQGDSAMYLCASSPAGAIYQPQHFGDGTRLSIL.

The chain couples TRBV7-9 to TRBJ2-1; D gene unclear. The CDR3 runs to 12 residues. V was shortened by 5 bases and J by 6 bases, with 8 bases between the two germline ends. Germline lookup yields CDR1 SEHNR and CDR2 FQNEAQ (reference sequence). In DNA form, the CDR3 reads TGTGCCAGCAGCCTAGGAATCAATGAGCAGTTCTTC. Translated: CASSLGINEQFF.

The count of this clone is one. This chain joins TRBV28 and TRBJ1-2, with a weak D call TRBD1 (5 bases). With 7 bases removed from V and 4 bases from J, the gap between germline ends came to 16 bases. Per germline, CDR1 MDHEN and CDR2 SYDVKM. CDR3 size: 14 residues. The CDR3 DNA reads as TGTGCCAGCACCACAAGCGGGGCAGCCTATGGCTACACCTTC. Translation: CASTTSGAAYGYTF.

The chain joins TRBV19 to TRBJ1-1, with D maybe TRBD1 (6 bases). Looked up from germline, CDR1 is LNHDA and CDR2 is SQIVND (reference sequence). V lost 1 base and J 4 bases, leaving 19 bases between the germline ends. This CDR3 contains 17 residues. The CDR3 coding sequence is TGTGCCAGTAGTATAGCTTGGGACACCATCCGAGGCACTGAAGCTTTCTTT. Residues: CASSIAWDTIRGTEAFF.

This chain joins TRBV6-1 and TRBJ2-1, with D tentatively TRBD1 (6 bases). V was clipped by 3 bases and J by 5 bases, with 14 bases between them. Germline assignment: CDR1 MNHNS and CDR2 SASEGT. This CDR3 is 15 amino acids long. The CDR3 DNA reads as TGTGCCAGCAGTGACCCGGGACATGGACACAATGAGCAGTTCTTC. Protein: CASSDPGHGHNEQFF.

V gene TRBV6-5 combines with J gene TRBJ2-7, with D tentatively TRBD2 (7 bases). With 4 bases removed from V and 3 bases from J, the gap between germline ends came to 16 bases. CDR1 MNHEY and CDR2 SVGAGI come from the germline V gene. This CDR3 spans 15 amino acids. CDR3: CASSSLGGANYEQYF. CDR3 nucleotide sequence: TGTGCCAGCAGTTCTTTGGGGGGGGCGAACTACGAGCAGTACTTC.

The V call is TRBV15, the J call TRBJ1-1; 7 bases align to TRBD1. The CDR3 is made up of 13 amino acids. Per the germline V gene, CDR1 is LNHNV and CDR2 is YYDKDF (reference sequence). Losses at the gene ends were 4 bases for V and 11 bases for J; bases not matched to a gene: 10. The CDR3 DNA reads as TGTGCCACCAGCACAACACAGGGGCGAGGGGCTTTCTTT. Translation: CATSTTQGRGAFF.

The V gene is TRBV30, the J gene TRBJ2-3, with TRBD2 identical over 9 bases. CDR3 length: 18 amino acids. The germline CDR1 and CDR2 sequences are GTSNPN and SVGIG (reference sequence). With V trimmed by 0 bases and J by 2 bases, 12 bases remained unmatched. The CDR3, as DNA: TGTGCCTGGAGTGTTCCCCTCCACGCGGGGGGGCACACAGATACGCAGTATTTT. Residues: CAWSVPLHAGGHTDTQYF.

The rearrangement joins TRBV4-1 to TRBJ2-7; 9 nucleotides match TRBD1. V lost 3 bases and J lost 4; bases outside the gene matches: 7. Germline CDR1 MGHRA, CDR2 YSYEKL. This CDR3 region has 15 residues. CDR3: CASSQQGQGIYEQYF. The CDR3, as DNA: TGCGCCAGCAGCCAGCAGGGACAGGGTATTTACGAGCAGTACTTC.

The chain couples TRBV3-1 (or the pseudogene TRBV3-2) to TRBJ2-7; 9 bases are a match to TRBD1. In germline, CDR1 is LGHDT, CDR2 YNNKEL (reference sequence). The CDR3 spans 14 residues. J gave up 7 bases and V 4 bases, and 8 bases lay outside the gene matches. CDR3 DNA: TGTGCCAGCAGCCCGATTACAGGGGGCAGGGAGCAGTACTTC. This encodes CASSPITGGREQYF.

The chain couples TRBV19 to TRBJ1-1; unclear D gene. Germline V gene data show CDR1 as LNHDA and CDR2 as SQIVND (reference sequence). The CDR3 length is 13 residues. V shed 9 bases and J shed 1 base, with 12 bases lying between them. The CDR3 DNA follows: TGTGCCAGCGGCATCGGACGGAACACTGAAGCTTTCTTT. Its protein product is CASGIGRNTEAFF.

V usage is TRBV12-3 or TRBV12-4 and J usage is TRBJ1-2; 7 bases align to TRBD1. The J segment lost 7 bases and the V segment lost 7 bases, leaving 3 bases of the junction unmatched. This CDR3 comprises 11 residues. The CDR3, as DNA: TGTGCCAGCAACGCAGGGGGTGGCTACACCTTC. As protein: CASNAGGGYTF.